This T cell receptor (beta chain) originates from a study of T-cell reconstitution after alpha-beta-depleted transplantation in children. The CDR3 length is 15 residues. Trimming took 2 bases from V and 2 from J; bases not matched to a gene: 3. Germline CDR1 reads ENHRY; CDR2 reads SYGVKD. Preparing the TCRbeta library involved the use of unique molecular identifiers. TCRdb reprocessed the PCR reads with MiXCR, giving one entry per CDR3 protein. The sample has tens of thousands of distinct CDR3 sequences, 7.3% seen once. The specimen was PBMCs from the stem cell graft donor, collected from the stem cell graft. J is TRBJ1-2 and V is TRBV10-3; the match to TRBD1 covers 9 bases. The origin of this receptor is a human donor who donated a stem cell graft to a child with acute lymphoblastic leukemia. The CDR3: CAISEPDRGNYGYTF. CDR3 DNA: TGTGCCATCAGTGAGCCGGACAGGGGCAACTATGGCTACACCTTC.